This is a list of T cell receptor beta chains from one sample in a study of blood T cell repertoires in COVID-19. Assay used: immunoSEQ multiplex PCR; TCRdb lists only in-frame clones, some missing. The sample shows 100,000 to 150,000 clones, 85% of them seen only once. The sequenced sample was peripheral blood. The receptor set was obtained from a woman of 80 years or more with COVID-19, enrolled during active disease. The CDR3 runs from the conserved cysteine through the conserved F or W. A D gene is named only where the DNA matches it firmly. Clone sizes are given selectively: once, few, many, or a class where the clone is expanded.

D gene	clone size	V gene	J gene	CDR3 protein	CDR3 DNA
TRBD1	.	TRBV11-1	TRBJ1-1	CASSRDSEAFF	TGTGCCAGCAGCAGGGACAGTGAAGCTTTCTTT
TRBD1	.	TRBV4-3	TRBJ2-7	CASSQEDRDEQYF	TGCGCCAGCAGCCAGGAAGACAGGGACGAGCAGTACTTC
TRBD1	.	TRBV6-6	TRBJ1-5	CASSYLGQGNQPQHF	TGTGCCAGCAGTTACTTGGGACAGGGGAATCAGCCCCAGCATTTT
TRBD2	few	TRBV11-2	TRBJ2-5	CASSLGLAAGETQYF	TGTGCCAGCAGCTTAGGACTAGCAGCGGGAGAGACCCAGTACTTC
TRBD2	.	TRBV7-9	TRBJ2-5	CASSLGTSGRAESQYF	TGTGCCAGCAGCTTAGGGACTAGCGGGAGGGCAGAGTCCCAGTACTTC
.	few	TRBV19	TRBJ1-5	CASDSYRIRQTNQPQHF	TGTGCCAGCGACAGCTATCGAATCAGACAGACAAATCAGCCCCAGCATTTT
.	.	TRBV5-4	TRBJ2-2	CASSLEATNTGELFF	TGTGCCAGCAGCTTGGAAGCGACGAACACCGGGGAGCTGTTTTTT
.	.	TRBV6-5	TRBJ1-4	CATDPGNEKLFF	TGTGCCACCGATCCAGGCAATGAAAAACTGTTTTTT
.	.	TRBV19	TRBJ2-3	CASSPRGGTDTQYF	TGTGCCAGTAGTCCCCGGGGTGGGACAGATACGCAGTATTTT
.	once	TRBV6-2/TRBV6-3	TRBJ2-6	CASSSQNSGANVLTF	TGTGCCAGCAGTTCCCAAAACTCTGGGGCCAACGTCCTGACTTTC
.	.	TRBV18	TRBJ1-4	CASSPPVQVNEKLFF	TGTGCCAGCTCACCACCGGTACAGGTTAATGAAAAACTGTTTTTT
.	.	TRBV9	TRBJ2-3	CASSVDGAKGDTQYF	TGTGCCAGCAGCGTAGATGGGGCTAAGGGAGATACGCAGTATTTT
.	.	TRBV9	TRBJ2-7	CASSQEGKEQYF	TGTGCCAGCTCACAGGAGGGGAAAGAGCAGTACTTC
.	few	TRBV4-1	TRBJ1-2	CASSQDLTAYGYTF	TGCGCCAGCAGCCAAGATCTGACAGCATATGGCTACACCTTC
TRBD2	once	TRBV18	TRBJ2-1	CASSPGGGDEQFF	TGTGCCAGCTCACCCGGCGGGGGAGATGAGCAGTTCTTC
TRBD1	.	TRBV4-2	TRBJ1-1	CASSQDSAGGRAFF	TGTGCCAGCAGCCAAGATTCCGCAGGGGGCCGAGCTTTCTTT
.	.	TRBV5-1	TRBJ2-5	CASSFLATLNEGTQYF	TGCGCCAGCAGCTTCCTAGCCACCCTAAACGAAGGGACCCAGTACTTC
TRBD1	.	TRBV3-1/TRBV3-2	TRBJ1-3	CASSGTAGRGNTIYF	TGTGCCAGCAGTGGGACAGCCGGTCGAGGAAACACCATATATTTT
TRBD2	.	TRBV9	TRBJ2-2	CASSGTSGRTGELFF	TGTGCCAGCAGCGGGACTAGCGGGAGAACCGGGGAGCTGTTTTTT
.	.	TRBV14	TRBJ2-7	CASSQDGDANYEQYF	TGTGCCAGCAGCCAAGATGGCGACGCTAACTACGAGCAGTACTTC
TRBD2	.	TRBV6-2/TRBV6-3	TRBJ2-7	CASSWSGGYEQYF	TGTGCCAGCAGTTGGTCGGGGGGGTACGAGCAGTACTTC
.	.	TRBV28	TRBJ1-5	CASTTAHSNQPQHF	TGTGCCAGCACAACAGCCCATAGCAATCAGCCCCAGCATTTT
TRBD1	.	TRBV5-1	TRBJ2-5	CASSYGQGSETQYF	TGCGCCAGCAGCTACGGACAGGGATCAGAGACCCAGTACTTC
TRBD1	.	TRBV24-1	TRBJ1-4	CATSQGADEKLFF	TGTGCCACCAGCCAGGGGGCCGATGAAAAACTGTTTTTT
TRBD1	.	TRBV19	TRBJ2-7	CASSLSGTGDYEQYF	TGTGCCAGTAGTCTGTCCGGGACAGGGGATTACGAGCAGTACTTC
TRBD2	few	TRBV12-3/TRBV12-4	TRBJ2-7	CASSLERGSEQYF	TGTGCCAGCAGTTTAGAGCGGGGGAGCGAGCAGTACTTC
TRBD1	.	TRBV5-1	TRBJ2-2	CATTGGANTGELFF	TGCGCCACCACAGGGGGCGCGAACACCGGGGAGCTGTTTTTT
TRBD2	.	TRBV9	TRBJ2-1	CASSVGRREGYNEQFF	TGTGCCAGCAGCGTAGGGCGGCGGGAGGGATACAATGAGCAGTTCTTC
.	.	TRBV9	TRBJ1-2	CASSGNRLANYGYTF	TGTGCCAGCAGCGGAAACAGGTTGGCTAACTATGGCTACACCTTC
.	.	TRBV7-2	TRBJ2-2	CASSLAESTGELFF	TGTGCCAGCAGCTTAGCGGAGAGCACCGGGGAGCTGTTTTTT
TRBD1	.	TRBV7-2	TRBJ1-3	CASSLGVSGRGYTIYF	TGTGCCAGCAGCTTAGGGGTTTCGGGCAGGGGGTACACCATATATTTT
.	.	TRBV4-2	TRBJ1-2	CASSQEEGKDYGYTF	TGTGCCAGCAGCCAAGAGGAGGGGAAGGACTATGGCTACACCTTC
.	.	TRBV2	TRBJ1-1	CASSRESNRGTEAFF	TGTGCCAGCAGCCGGGAAAGCAATCGGGGCACTGAAGCTTTCTTT
TRBD1	.	TRBV27	TRBJ2-5	CASVRRQGAVETQYF	TGTGCCAGCGTTAGAAGGCAGGGGGCTGTAGAGACCCAGTACTTC
.	.	TRBV5-6	TRBJ1-2	CASSETNYGYTF	TGTGCCAGCAGCGAGACTAACTATGGCTACACCTTC
.	.	TRBV6-6	TRBJ2-4	CASSYSGGVGDIQYF	TGTGCCAGCAGTTACTCGGGGGGAGTGGGAGACATTCAGTACTTC
TRBD1	once	TRBV27	TRBJ2-7	CASSQAGTGSYEQYF	TGTGCCAGCAGCCAAGCCGGGACAGGGTCCTACGAGCAGTACTTC
.	.	TRBV7-3	TRBJ2-5	CASSQGLQETQYF	TGTGCCAGCAGCCAGGGGCTGCAAGAGACCCAGTACTTC
.	.	TRBV7-8	TRBJ2-7	CASSPGQLPTTLF	TGTGCCAGCAGCCCAGGACAGTTACCTACCACCCTGTTC
.	.	TRBV7-8	TRBJ2-7	CASSLLAGGSYEQYF	TGTGCCAGCAGCTTACTAGCTGGAGGTTCGTACGAGCAGTACTTC